This TCR beta chain derives from a study of identifying expanded T cells in peripheral blood. Study-wide results and limits: Clone count variance between roughly 2-week samples rose with total template count. Differentially abundant clones: roughly 1.3 between replicates, around 17 at 2 to 3 weeks, 18 to 20 at four.

During the collection period, no donor immune events like infections were recorded. The CDR3 is 14 residues long. The germline V gene has CDR1 LNHDA and CDR2 SQIVND (reference sequence). V gave up 8 bases and J gave up 6 bases; unmatched junction bases: 7. In the case of this clone: Its antigen is still unknown.

Generated by immunoSEQ multiplex PCR, the TCRdb table keeps only in-frame clones and is missing some. The data show tens of thousands of clones, roughly 84% seen once. The sample was blood. This TCR derives from a person aged 18 to 75 in good health. The rearrangement joins TRBV19 to TRBJ2-7; 13 nucleotides agree with TRBD2. CDR3 loop: CASSGTSGTREQYF. CDR3 nucleotide sequence: TGTGCCAGTTCAGGGACTAGCGGGACCCGCGAGCAGTACTTC.